The present TCR beta chain was sequenced within a study of T cell responses to AZD1222 COVID-19 vaccine. Study results and limitations: Clonal diversity was possibly underestimated; the donors were predominantly white British and more often female. Mapped onto spike, vaccine-associated CD4 TCRs spanned it and were dominant at 160-218 and 743-854. When two AZD1222 doses had been given, Spike-specific TCR breadth and depth rose.

The germline V gene has CDR1 SGHRS and CDR2 YFSETQ. This CDR3 has 14 amino acids. Trimming removed 0 bases from V and 6 bases from J, with 11 bases in between. Regarding this clone: Antigen specificity is unknown.

Clones were read by immunoSEQ multiplex PCR, and TCRdb kept only the in-frame ones, dropping some. The table shows about 55,000 clones, with more than 70% occurring only once. The sequencing here drew on peripheral blood, taken on day 0 of AZD1222 vaccination. The rearrangement links TRBV5-1 to TRBJ2-3; D might be TRBD2 (6 bases). The receptor comes from an adult in good health. This chain's CDR3 is CASSLEVGRDTQYF. The CDR3 bases are TGCGCCAGCAGCTTGGAGGTAGGGAGGGATACGCAGTATTTT. Variable domain in full (rest from reference TRBV5-1 and TRBJ2-3): KAGVTQTPRYLIKTRGQQVTLSCSPISGHRSVSWYQQTPGQGLQFLFEYFSETQRNKGNFPGRFSGRQFSNSRSEMNVSTLELGDSALYLCASSLEVGRDTQYFGPGTRLTVL.